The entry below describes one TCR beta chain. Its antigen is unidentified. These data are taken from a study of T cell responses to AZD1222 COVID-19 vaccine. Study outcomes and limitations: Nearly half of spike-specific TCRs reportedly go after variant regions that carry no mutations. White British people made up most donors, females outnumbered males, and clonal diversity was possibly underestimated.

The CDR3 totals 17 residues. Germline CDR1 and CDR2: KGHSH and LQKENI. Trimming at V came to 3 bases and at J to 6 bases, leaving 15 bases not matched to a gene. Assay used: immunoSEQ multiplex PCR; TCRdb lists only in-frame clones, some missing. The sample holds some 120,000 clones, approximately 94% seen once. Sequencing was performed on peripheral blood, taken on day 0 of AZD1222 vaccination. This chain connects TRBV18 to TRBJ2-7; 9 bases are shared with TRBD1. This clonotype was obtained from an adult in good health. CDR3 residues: CASSPLTGGHLPGEQYF. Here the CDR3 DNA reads TGTGCCAGCTCACCTCTCACAGGGGGCCACCTTCCTGGCGAGCAGTACTTC.